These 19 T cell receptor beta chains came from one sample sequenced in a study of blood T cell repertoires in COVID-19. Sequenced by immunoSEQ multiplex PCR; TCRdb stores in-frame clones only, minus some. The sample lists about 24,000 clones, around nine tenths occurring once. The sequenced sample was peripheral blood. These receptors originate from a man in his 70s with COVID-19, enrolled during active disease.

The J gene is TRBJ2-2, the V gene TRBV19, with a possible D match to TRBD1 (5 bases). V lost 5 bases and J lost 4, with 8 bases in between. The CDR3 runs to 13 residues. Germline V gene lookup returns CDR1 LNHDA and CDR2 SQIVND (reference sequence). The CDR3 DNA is TGTGCCAGTAGTCCAGGGATCACCGGGGAGCTGTTTTTT. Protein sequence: CASSPGITGELFF.

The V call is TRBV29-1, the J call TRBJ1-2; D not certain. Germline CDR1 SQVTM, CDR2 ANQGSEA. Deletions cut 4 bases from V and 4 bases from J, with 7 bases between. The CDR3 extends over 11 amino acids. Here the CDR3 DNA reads TGCAGCGTTGGAGGTAGCTATGGCTACACCTTC. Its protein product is CSVGGSYGYTF.

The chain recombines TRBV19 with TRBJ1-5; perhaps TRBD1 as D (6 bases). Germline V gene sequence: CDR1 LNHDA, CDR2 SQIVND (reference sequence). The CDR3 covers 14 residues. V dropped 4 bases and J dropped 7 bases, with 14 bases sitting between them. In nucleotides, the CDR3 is TGTGCCAGTAGTACTTTAGAGGGGGTCCAGCCCCAGCATTTT. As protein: CASSTLEGVQPQHF.

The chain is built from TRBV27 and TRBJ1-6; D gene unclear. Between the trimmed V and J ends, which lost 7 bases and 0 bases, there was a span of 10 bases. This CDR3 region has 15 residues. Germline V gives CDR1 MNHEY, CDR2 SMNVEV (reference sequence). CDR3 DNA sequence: TGTGCCAGCACAGGAGGCCGCTCCTATAATTCACCCCTCCACTTT. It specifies CASTGGRSYNSPLHF.

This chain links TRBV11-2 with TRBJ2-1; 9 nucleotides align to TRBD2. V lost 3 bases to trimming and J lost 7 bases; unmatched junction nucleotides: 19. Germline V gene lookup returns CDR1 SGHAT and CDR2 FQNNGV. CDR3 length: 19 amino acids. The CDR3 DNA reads TGTGCCAGCAGCTTTGTCCTGGCGGGGGGGCCGGCCCAAGGGAATGAGCAGTTCTTC. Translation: CASSFVLAGGPAQGNEQFF.

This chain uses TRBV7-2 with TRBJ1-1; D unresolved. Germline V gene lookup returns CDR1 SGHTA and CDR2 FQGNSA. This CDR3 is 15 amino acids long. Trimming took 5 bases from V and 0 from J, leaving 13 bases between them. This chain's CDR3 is CASSIHSSMNTEAFF. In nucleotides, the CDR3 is TGTGCCAGCAGCATCCACAGCAGCATGAACACTGAAGCTTTCTTT.

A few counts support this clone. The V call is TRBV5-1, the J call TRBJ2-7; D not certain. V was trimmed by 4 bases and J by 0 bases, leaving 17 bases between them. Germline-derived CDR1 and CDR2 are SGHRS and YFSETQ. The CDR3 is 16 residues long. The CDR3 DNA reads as TGCGCCAGCAGCCCTCTGGAAGCGCAAATCTCCTACGAGCAGTACTTC. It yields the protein CASSPLEAQISYEQYF.

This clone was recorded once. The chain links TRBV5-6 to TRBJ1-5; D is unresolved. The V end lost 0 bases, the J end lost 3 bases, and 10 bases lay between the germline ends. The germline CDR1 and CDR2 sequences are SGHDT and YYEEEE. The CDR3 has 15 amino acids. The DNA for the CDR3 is TGTGCCAGCAGCTTGGGCAGGCTGGTCAATCAGCCCCAGCATTTT. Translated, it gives CASSLGRLVNQPQHF.

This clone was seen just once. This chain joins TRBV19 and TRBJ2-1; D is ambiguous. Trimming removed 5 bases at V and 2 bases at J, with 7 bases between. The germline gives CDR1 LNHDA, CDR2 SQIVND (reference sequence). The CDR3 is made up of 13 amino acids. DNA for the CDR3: TGTGCCAGTAGTGCAGGTCCCTACAATGAGCAGTTCTTC. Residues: CASSAGPYNEQFF.

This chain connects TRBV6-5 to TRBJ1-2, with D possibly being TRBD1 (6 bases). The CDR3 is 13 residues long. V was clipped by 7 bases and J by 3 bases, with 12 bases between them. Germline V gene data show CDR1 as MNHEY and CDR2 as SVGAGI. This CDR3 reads CASTPGGDYGYTF. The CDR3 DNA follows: TGTGCCAGCACCCCGGGGGGCGACTATGGCTACACCTTC.

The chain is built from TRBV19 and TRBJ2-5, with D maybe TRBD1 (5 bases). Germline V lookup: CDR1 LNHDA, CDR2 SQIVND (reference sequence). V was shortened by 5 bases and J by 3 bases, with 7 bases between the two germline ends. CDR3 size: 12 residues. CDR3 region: CASSRQKETQYF. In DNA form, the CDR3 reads TGTGCCAGTAGTCGACAGAAAGAGACCCAGTACTTC.

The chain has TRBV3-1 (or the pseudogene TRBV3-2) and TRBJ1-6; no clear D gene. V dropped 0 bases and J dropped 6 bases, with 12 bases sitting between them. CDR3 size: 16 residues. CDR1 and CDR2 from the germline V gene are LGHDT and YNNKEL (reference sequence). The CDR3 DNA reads TGTGCCAGCAGCCAAGATTTAGGGAGGACTAATTCACCCCTCCACTTT. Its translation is CASSQDLGRTNSPLHF.

Here the CDR3 reads CASSQAGVGTQYF. CDR3 bases: TGCGCCAGCAGCCAAGCAGGGGTGGGGACCCAGTACTTC. This rearrangement joins TRBV4-1 to TRBJ2-5; the D gene is possibly TRBD1 (6 bases). The germline V gene has CDR1 MGHRA and CDR2 YSYEKL. The CDR3 totals 13 residues. The ends were cut back, 1 base at V and 7 bases at J, with 10 bases in the middle.

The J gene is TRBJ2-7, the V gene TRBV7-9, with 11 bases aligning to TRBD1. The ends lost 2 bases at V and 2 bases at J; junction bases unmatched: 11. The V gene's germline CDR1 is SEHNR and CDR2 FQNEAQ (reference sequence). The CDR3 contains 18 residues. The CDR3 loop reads CASSLPLGQGANPYEQYF. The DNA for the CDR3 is TGTGCCAGCAGCTTACCCCTTGGACAGGGGGCGAACCCCTACGAGCAGTACTTC.

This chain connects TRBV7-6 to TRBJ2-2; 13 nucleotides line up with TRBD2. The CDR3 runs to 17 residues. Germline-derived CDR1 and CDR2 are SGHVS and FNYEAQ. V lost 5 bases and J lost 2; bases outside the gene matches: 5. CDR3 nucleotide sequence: TGTGCCAGCAGCGTCCCGGGACTAGCGGGAAACACCGGGGAGCTGTTTTTT. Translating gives CASSVPGLAGNTGELFF.

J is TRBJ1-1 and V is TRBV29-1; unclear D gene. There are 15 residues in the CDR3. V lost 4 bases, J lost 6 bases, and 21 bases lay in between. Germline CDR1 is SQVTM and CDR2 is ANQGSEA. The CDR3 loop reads CSVGYLGKAGSEAFF. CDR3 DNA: TGCAGCGTTGGTTACTTGGGGAAGGCGGGCTCTGAAGCTTTCTTT.

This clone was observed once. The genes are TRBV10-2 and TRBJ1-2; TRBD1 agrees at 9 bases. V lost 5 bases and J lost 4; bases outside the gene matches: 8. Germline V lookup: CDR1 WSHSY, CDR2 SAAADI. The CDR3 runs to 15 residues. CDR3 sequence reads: CASSTTGGRIYGYTF. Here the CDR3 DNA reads TGCGCCAGCAGTACAACAGGGGGCAGAATCTATGGCTACACCTTC.

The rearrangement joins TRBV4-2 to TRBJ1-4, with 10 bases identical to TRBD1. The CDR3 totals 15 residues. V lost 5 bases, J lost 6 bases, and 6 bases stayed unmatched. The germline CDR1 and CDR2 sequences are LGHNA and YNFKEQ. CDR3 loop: CASSGSTGGDEKLFF. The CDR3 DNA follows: TGTGCCAGCAGCGGATCGACAGGGGGCGATGAAAAACTGTTTTTT.

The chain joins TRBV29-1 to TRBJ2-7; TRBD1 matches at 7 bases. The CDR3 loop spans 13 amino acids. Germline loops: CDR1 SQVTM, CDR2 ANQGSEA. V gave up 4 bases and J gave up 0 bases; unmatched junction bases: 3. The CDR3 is CSVVGGDSYEQYF. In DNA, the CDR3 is TGCAGCGTTGTAGGGGGCGACTCCTACGAGCAGTACTTC.